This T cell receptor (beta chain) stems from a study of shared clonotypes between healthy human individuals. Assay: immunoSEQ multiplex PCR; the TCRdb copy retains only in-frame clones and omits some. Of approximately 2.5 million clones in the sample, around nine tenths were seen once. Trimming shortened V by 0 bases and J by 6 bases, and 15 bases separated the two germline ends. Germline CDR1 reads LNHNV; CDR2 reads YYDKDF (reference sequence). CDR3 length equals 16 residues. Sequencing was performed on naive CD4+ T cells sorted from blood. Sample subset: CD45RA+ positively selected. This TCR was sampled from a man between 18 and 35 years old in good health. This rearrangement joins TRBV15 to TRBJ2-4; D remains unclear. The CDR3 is CATSRDGRTLGNIQYF. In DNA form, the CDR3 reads TGTGCCACCAGCAGAGATGGTAGAACCCTCGGAAACATTCAGTACTTC.